The rows below give T cell receptor beta chains drawn from one sample of a study of regulatory T cells in long-lasting Graves disease. TCRdb reprocessed the multiplex PCR reads with MiXCR, giving one entry per CDR3 protein. The sample holds some 370,000 distinct CDR3 sequences, roughly 20% seen once. Material: peripheral blood mononuclear cells (PBMCs), obtained when the disease was refractory, from a patient treated with antithyroid drugs. The receptors come from a female donor with Graves disease. Both conserved end residues are trimmed from each CDR3. A D gene is named only where the DNA matches it firmly.

TRBJ1-1,TRBD1,TRBV12-3/TRBV12-4,ASSLGQGAADTEAF
TRBJ2-7,-,TRBV15,ATSSERVVEQY
TRBJ1-2,-,TRBV19,ASSKGTDSAYGYT
TRBJ1-2,TRBD1,TRBV5-1,ASSWDRGRPDYGYT
TRBJ2-5,TRBD1,TRBV18,ASSPDRGRVQETQY
TRBJ2-7,TRBD2,TRBV6-1,ASSSGTRNEQY
TRBJ1-1,-,TRBV28,ASSLQAPNTEAF
TRBJ2-7,TRBD2,TRBV20-1,SARDPLAERGYEQY
TRBJ2-5,-,TRBV6-5,ASSYSGGKETQY
TRBJ1-1,-,TRBV7-2,ASSPGSIGTEAF
TRBJ2-2,TRBD1,TRBV10-1,ASGDSFTGELF
TRBJ1-4,-,TRBV6-5,ASSWTATSSNEKLF
TRBJ1-2,-,TRBV3-1,ASSSLGGAHGYT
TRBJ2-2,-,TRBV6-5,ASSYIGTGELF
TRBJ2-7,TRBD2,TRBV20-1,SAGTSGRYEQY
TRBJ2-4,TRBD1,TRBV20-1,SAPETGVRNIQY
TRBJ2-5,TRBD1,TRBV4-1,ASSQYPGGETQY
TRBJ1-1,-,TRBV7-2,ASSLWALETHEAF
TRBJ2-7,TRBD2,TRBV19,ASSPGTSGYEQY
TRBJ1-2,TRBD1,TRBV9,ASSVTGGVNYGYT
TRBJ2-1,-,TRBV13,ASSPRLETNEQF
TRBJ2-5,-,TRBV20-1,SARVPETQY
TRBJ1-5,TRBD1,TRBV28,ASSLGGQKAWPQH
TRBJ2-5,-,TRBV28,ASSPQSSWETQY
TRBJ2-7,-,TRBV7-2,ASSLEVSGTVSYEQY
TRBJ2-6,-,TRBV28,ASRGPLNDGANVLT
TRBJ2-7,TRBD2,TRBV15,ATRNGLAPEQY
TRBJ1-2,-,TRBV7-2,ASSLFRAPQDGYT
TRBJ2-7,-,TRBV3-1,ASSQAGDVTSYEQY
TRBJ1-2,-,TRBV7-2,ASTSGGASYGYT
TRBJ1-1,TRBD1,TRBV29-1,SVELGQGPEAF
TRBJ2-7,TRBD1,TRBV20-1,SASRTGGYEQY
TRBJ2-7,-,TRBV12-3/TRBV12-4,ASSFGSNGVEQY
TRBJ2-5,-,TRBV6-2/TRBV6-3,ASSDEGTQRRETQY
TRBJ2-7,TRBD1,TRBV28,ASSTDRVTYEQY
TRBJ1-3,-,TRBV3-1,ASTGLAGNTIY
TRBJ2-2,-,TRBV20-1,SARDQTNTGELF
TRBJ2-2,-,TRBV7-9,ASSSVGADTGELF
TRBJ2-2,-,TRBV11-2,ASSPRQGNTGELF
TRBJ2-7,-,TRBV28,ASSLSDIQGTCEQY
TRBJ1-1,-,TRBV12-3/TRBV12-4,ASSLRGASTEAF
TRBJ1-2,TRBD1,TRBV7-2,ASSLGSQGGSWGYT
TRBJ1-1,-,TRBV3-1,ASSQDTGVEAF
TRBJ1-1,-,TRBV28,ASSLPDRGNTEAF
TRBJ2-4,-,TRBV6-1,ASRKRQEQNIQY
TRBJ2-4,-,TRBV13,ASSPSGVMNIQY
TRBJ2-7,-,TRBV20-1,SARDGWEQY
TRBJ1-4,-,TRBV30,AWSEGEKLF